This entry features one TCR beta chain sequence. This sample stems from a study of shared clonotypes between healthy human individuals. Trimming shortened V by 2 bases and J by 1 base, and 18 bases separated the two germline ends. The germline gives CDR1 SGHAT, CDR2 FQNNGV. There are 17 residues in the CDR3. Deep was the level used in running the assay. The method was immunoSEQ multiplex PCR; TCRdb's version includes in-frame clones alone and lacks a portion of them. The table lists under 750,000 clones, roughly 72% of them singletons. The sequenced sample consisted of memory CD4+ T cells sorted from blood. As to subset: CD45RA-negative fraction. The V and J genes are TRBV11-2 and TRBJ2-7; tentatively, D is TRBD1 (6 bases). The source of this sequence is a woman in her 30s in good health. The CDR3 sequence is CASSLTTDRFTSYEQYF. The CDR3 nucleotides are TGTGCCAGCAGCTTAACAACGGACAGATTCACTTCCTACGAGCAGTACTTC.